Listed below are T cell receptor beta chains from one sample, sequenced in a study of OX40 agonist ivuxolimab in advanced cancers. Measured with immunoSEQ multiplex PCR; TCRdb has only the in-frame clones, and not every one. The sample carries some 73,000 clones, approximately 90% recorded once. This specimen consisted of CD4+ or CD8+ T cells sorted from blood, obtained in a trial of the OX40 agonist ivuxolimab. These receptors were obtained from an adult with an advanced solid tumor such as melanoma, head and neck, liver or kidney cancer. Each CDR3 is given with its conserved first and last residue. The D gene is left open where the match is weak. Clone size is shown for a subset of rows, as once, few, many or a class of expanded clone.

j_call cdr3_length d_call clone_size v_call cdr3_aa cdr3_nt
TRBJ1-2 15 - - TRBV5-5 CASSLAIAQPSGYTF TGTGCCAGCAGCTTGGCAATAGCCCAGCCTAGCGGCTACACCTTC
TRBJ2-1 14 TRBD2 - TRBV2 CASRGSSGRWEQFF TGTGCCAGCAGGGGATCTAGCGGGAGGTGGGAGCAGTTCTTC
TRBJ2-7 13 - once TRBV6-6 CASSLQFSYEQYF TGTGCCAGCAGTCTGCAGTTCTCCTACGAGCAGTACTTC
TRBJ1-3 19 TRBD1 - TRBV18 CASSPPSLLGRGPGNTIYF TGTGCCAGCTCACCACCTTCCTTGCTGGGCAGGGGGCCTGGAAACACCATATATTTT
TRBJ2-3 15 TRBD1 - TRBV6-1 CASRRQGRSTDTQYF TGTGCCAGCAGACGACAGGGGCGAAGCACAGATACGCAGTATTTT
TRBJ2-2 12 - - TRBV19 CASHTRTGELFF TGTGCCAGTCACACCCGCACCGGGGAGCTGTTTTTT
TRBJ1-5 16 - - TRBV11-2 CASQADWADINQPQHF TGTGCCAGCCAGGCAGATTGGGCAGATATCAATCAGCCCCAGCATTTT
TRBJ1-2 11 - - TRBV12-5 CASGPGRGITF TGTGCTAGTGGCCCAGGGAGAGGGATCACCTTC
TRBJ2-6 18 - - TRBV19 CASSPRMQGGTGANVLTF TGTGCCAGTAGTCCTCGAATGCAGGGTGGGACTGGGGCCAACGTCCTGACTTTC
TRBJ2-7 15 - - TRBV28 CASSMGGIWSYEQYF TGTGCCAGCAGTATGGGGGGTATATGGTCCTACGAGCAGTACTTC
TRBJ1-1 14 - - TRBV7-2 CASSPRVVGTEAFF TGTGCCAGCAGCCCGCGAGTTGTAGGCACTGAAGCTTTCTTT
TRBJ1-5 13 - - TRBV29-1 CSVDRGPNQPQHF TGCAGCGTTGATCGGGGGCCTAATCAGCCCCAGCATTTT
TRBJ1-5 15 TRBD1 - TRBV28 CASSLWDRANQPQHF TGTGCCAGCAGTTTATGGGACAGGGCCAATCAGCCCCAGCATTTT
TRBJ2-7 14 TRBD2 - TRBV13 CASSLLAGVDEQYF TGTGCCAGCAGCTTACTAGCGGGAGTAGACGAGCAGTACTTC
TRBJ2-5 15 TRBD2 - TRBV7-2 CASSLESGVYGTQYF TGTGCCAGCAGCTTAGAGAGCGGGGTATATGGGACCCAGTACTTC
TRBJ1-4 22 - once TRBV27 CASSLSIPAQEPTRPTNEKLFF TGTGCCAGCAGTTTATCAATACCCGCACAGGAACCGACTCGTCCAACTAATGAAAAACTGTTTTTT
TRBJ1-1 13 - - TRBV7-8 CASSLDLRSEAFF TGTGCCAGCAGCTTAGACTTAAGGTCTGAAGCTTTCTTT
TRBJ2-7 14 - medium-sized TRBV13 CASRNRLARGEQYF TGTGCCAGCAGAAATCGACTCGCTCGGGGCGAGCAGTACTTC
TRBJ2-2 15 - - TRBV5-4 CASSLGAGNTGELFF TGTGCCAGCAGCTTGGGAGCGGGGAACACCGGGGAGCTGTTTTTT
TRBJ2-7 15 - - TRBV7-2 CASSLGPSRGHEQYF TGTGCCAGCAGCTTAGGTCCCTCTAGAGGGCACGAGCAGTACTTC
TRBJ2-1 19 TRBD2 - TRBV7-2 CASSRGTSGLRSSYNEQFF TGTGCCAGCAGCCGCGGGACTAGCGGGCTGAGGAGCTCCTACAATGAGCAGTTCTTC
TRBJ1-1 15 - - TRBV7-8 CASSSLSLSYTEAFF TGTGCCAGCAGCTCCCTTTCCTTATCGTACACTGAAGCTTTCTTT
TRBJ2-7 15 TRBD1 - TRBV5-4 CASSQTGQGVYEQYF TGTGCCAGCAGTCAAACGGGACAGGGAGTCTACGAGCAGTACTTC
TRBJ2-5 20 - - TRBV11-3 CASSLTCLFVRWWLQETQYF TGTGCCAGCAGCTTGACGTGTCTTTTTGTTCGGTGGTGGCTCCAAGAGACCCAGTACTTC
TRBJ1-4 12 - - TRBV10-1 CASSDTNEKLFF TGCGCCAGCAGTGACACTAATGAAAAACTGTTTTTT
TRBJ1-1 14 - - TRBV21-1 CASSKPSGSMEAFF TGTGCCAGCAGCAAACCTTCGGGGTCAATGGAGGCTTTCTTT
TRBJ2-7 16 - - TRBV14 CASSRITGGPGYEQYF TGTGCCAGCAGTAGGATTACGGGGGGCCCTGGGTACGAGCAGTACTTC
TRBJ1-2 14 - - TRBV7-8 CASSPSSRVYGYTF TGTGCCAGCAGCCCGTCGTCGAGAGTCTATGGCTACACCTTC
TRBJ1-3 17 TRBD1 - TRBV5-8 CASSMTGILGSGNTIYF TGTGCCAGCAGCATGACAGGGATCCTTGGCTCTGGAAACACCATATATTTT
TRBJ2-7 15 TRBD2 - TRBV27 CASSEASLAGNEQYF TGTGCCAGCAGCGAGGCCTCGCTAGCGGGGAACGAGCAGTACTTC
TRBJ2-3 13 - - TRBV19 CASRNSLADTQYF TGTGCCAGCCGAAACTCCTTGGCAGATACGCAGTATTTT
TRBJ2-5 13 TRBD2 - TRBV7-8 CASGRGSRETQYF TGTGCCAGCGGGAGGGGCTCTCGGGAGACCCAGTACTTC
TRBJ2-7 14 - - TRBV7-9 CASSLRLGVGEQYF TGTGCCAGCAGCCTAAGACTGGGGGTCGGCGAGCAGTACTTC
TRBJ2-2 15 TRBD1 - TRBV14 CASRHDRGNTGELFF TGTGCCAGCAGACACGACAGGGGGAACACCGGGGAGCTGTTTTTT
TRBJ2-2 13 - - TRBV19 CASSIRVTGELFF TGTGCCAGTAGTATACGGGTAACCGGGGAGCTGTTTTTT
TRBJ1-2 13 - - TRBV27 CASSEGRTYGYTF TGTGCCAGCAGTGAAGGACGGACGTATGGCTACACCTTC
TRBJ1-1 14 TRBD1 - TRBV7-2 CASSPTGGRTEAFF TGTGCCAGCAGCCCAACAGGGGGCAGGACTGAAGCTTTCTTT
TRBJ2-7 14 TRBD1 - TRBV27 CASSLDRVINEQYF TGTGCCAGCAGTCTAGACAGGGTCATCAACGAGCAGTACTTC
TRBJ1-2 13 TRBD1 - TRBV2 CASSQGGNYGYTF TGTGCCAGCAGTCAGGGGGGAAACTATGGCTACACCTTC
TRBJ2-2 15 - - TRBV27 CASSTVRGLAGELFF TGTGCCAGCAGTACCGTTCGGGGGCTCGCCGGGGAGCTGTTTTTT
TRBJ2-5 12 - - TRBV11-2 CASSLEMETQYF TGTGCCAGCAGCTTAGAGATGGAGACCCAGTACTTC
TRBJ2-1 18 TRBD2 - TRBV2 CASSGGPITSGSSGEQFF TGTGCCAGCAGTGGGGGCCCTATTACTAGCGGGAGCTCCGGTGAGCAGTTCTTC
TRBJ2-3 14 - - TRBV11-3 CASSLGGNTDTQYF TGTGCCAGCAGCTTAGGCGGGAATACAGATACGCAGTATTTT
TRBJ2-1 13 - - TRBV14 CASSLFLGDEQFF TGTGCCAGCAGCCTTTTCCTGGGAGATGAGCAGTTCTTC
TRBJ2-7 16 TRBD2 - TRBV9 CASSVGGSGGLWEQYF TGTGCCAGCAGCGTCGGGGGTAGCGGGGGCCTTTGGGAGCAGTACTTC
TRBJ2-3 12 - - TRBV19 CASSQSTDTQYF TGTGCCAGTAGTCAGAGCACAGATACGCAGTATTTT
TRBJ2-7 14 TRBD1 once TRBV5-1 CASSSGQGPNEQYF TGCGCCAGCAGCTCGGGACAGGGTCCCAACGAGCAGTACTTC
TRBJ2-1 19 - once TRBV14 CASSQEWGGGLASHDEQFF TGTGCCAGCAGCCAAGAATGGGGTGGGGGGCTAGCTTCACACGATGAGCAGTTCTTC
TRBJ2-1 12 - - TRBV14 CASSQNTGRPFF TGTGCCAGCAGCCAAAATACAGGGAGGCCGTTCTTC
TRBJ2-1 17 TRBD2 - TRBV2 CASSDTGLAGTYNEQFF TGTGCCAGCAGTGATACCGGACTAGCGGGTACCTACAATGAGCAGTTCTTC
TRBJ1-3 15 - - TRBV10-3 CAISESRGIGNTIYF TGTGCCATCAGTGAGTCAAGGGGGATTGGAAACACCATATATTTT
TRBJ2-5 11 - - TRBV6-5 CASSLLETQYF TGTGCCAGCAGCCTCCTTGAGACCCAGTACTTC
TRBJ2-2 15 TRBD1 - TRBV5-6 CASSWTGLNTGELFF TGTGCCAGCAGCTGGACAGGTTTAAACACCGGGGAGCTGTTTTTT
TRBJ2-2 13 - - TRBV7-9 CASSLAYGGELFF TGTGCCAGCAGCTTAGCGTACGGGGGGGAGCTGTTTTTT
TRBJ2-7 15 - - TRBV27 CASSLVGAGFYEQYF TGTGCCAGCAGTTTAGTTGGAGCAGGGTTCTACGAGCAGTACTTC
TRBJ2-3 13 - - TRBV7-2 CASSLGDTDTQYF TGTGCCAGCAGCCTAGGGGACACGGATACGCAGTATTTT
TRBJ2-5 15 TRBD1 - TRBV6-1 CASSVLTGTQETQYF TGTGCCAGCAGTGTTTTGACAGGGACCCAAGAGACCCAGTACTTC
TRBJ2-7 11 - - TRBV5-1 CASSWYYEQYF TGTGCCAGCAGCTGGTACTACGAGCAGTACTTC
TRBJ2-5 13 - - TRBV5-4 CASSLAGTETQYF TGTGCCAGCAGCTTGGCGGGGACAGAGACCCAGTACTTC